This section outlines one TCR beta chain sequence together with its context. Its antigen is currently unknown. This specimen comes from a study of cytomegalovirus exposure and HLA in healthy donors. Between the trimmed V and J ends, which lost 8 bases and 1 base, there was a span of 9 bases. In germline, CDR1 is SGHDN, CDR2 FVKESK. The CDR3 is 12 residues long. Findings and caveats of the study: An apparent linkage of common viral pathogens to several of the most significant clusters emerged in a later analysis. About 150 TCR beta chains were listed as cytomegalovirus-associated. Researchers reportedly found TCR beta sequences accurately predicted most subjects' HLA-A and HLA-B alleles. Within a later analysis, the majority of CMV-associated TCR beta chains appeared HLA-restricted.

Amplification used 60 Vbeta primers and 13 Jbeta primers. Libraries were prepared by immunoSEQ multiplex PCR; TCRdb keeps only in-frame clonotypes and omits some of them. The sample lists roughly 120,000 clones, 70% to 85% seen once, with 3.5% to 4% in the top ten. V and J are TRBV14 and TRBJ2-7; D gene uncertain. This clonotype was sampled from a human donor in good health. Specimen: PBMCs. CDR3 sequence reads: CASRPESYEQYF. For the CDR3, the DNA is TGTGCCAGCCGACCGGAGTCCTACGAGCAGTACTTC.